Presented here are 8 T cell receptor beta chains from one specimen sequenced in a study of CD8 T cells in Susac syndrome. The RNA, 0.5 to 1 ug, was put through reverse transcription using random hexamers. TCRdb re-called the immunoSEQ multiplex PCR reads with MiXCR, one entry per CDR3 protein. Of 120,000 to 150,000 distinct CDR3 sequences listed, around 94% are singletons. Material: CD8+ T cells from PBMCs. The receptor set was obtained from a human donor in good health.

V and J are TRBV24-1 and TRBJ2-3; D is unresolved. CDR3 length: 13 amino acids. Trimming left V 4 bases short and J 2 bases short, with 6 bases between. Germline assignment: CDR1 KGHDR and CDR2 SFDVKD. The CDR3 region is CATSEGLTDTQYF. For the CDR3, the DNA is TGTGCCACCAGTGAAGGGCTCACAGATACGCAGTATTTT.

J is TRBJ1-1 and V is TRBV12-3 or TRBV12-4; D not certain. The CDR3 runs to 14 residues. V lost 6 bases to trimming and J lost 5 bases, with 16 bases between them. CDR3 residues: CASSWRGWHTEAFF. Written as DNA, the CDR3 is TGTGCCAGCAGCTGGAGAGGGTGGCATACTGAAGCTTTCTTT.

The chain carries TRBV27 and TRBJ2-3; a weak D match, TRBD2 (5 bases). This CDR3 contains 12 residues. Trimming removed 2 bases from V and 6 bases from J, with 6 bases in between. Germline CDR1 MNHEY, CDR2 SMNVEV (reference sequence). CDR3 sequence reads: CASSLPGDTQYF. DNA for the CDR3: TGTGCCAGCAGTTTACCGGGGGATACGCAGTATTTT.

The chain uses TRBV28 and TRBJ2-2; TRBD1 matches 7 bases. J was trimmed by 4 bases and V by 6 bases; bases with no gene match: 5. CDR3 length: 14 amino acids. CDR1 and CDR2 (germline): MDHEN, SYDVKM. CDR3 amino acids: CASRASGGTGELFF. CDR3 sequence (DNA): TGTGCCAGCAGGGCTTCAGGGGGCACCGGGGAGCTGTTTTTT.

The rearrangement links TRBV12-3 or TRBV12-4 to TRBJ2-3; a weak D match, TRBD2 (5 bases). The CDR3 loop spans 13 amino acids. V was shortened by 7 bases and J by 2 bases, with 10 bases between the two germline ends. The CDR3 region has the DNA TGTGCCAGCATTGGGAGTTTCACAGATACGCAGTATTTT. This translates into CASIGSFTDTQYF.

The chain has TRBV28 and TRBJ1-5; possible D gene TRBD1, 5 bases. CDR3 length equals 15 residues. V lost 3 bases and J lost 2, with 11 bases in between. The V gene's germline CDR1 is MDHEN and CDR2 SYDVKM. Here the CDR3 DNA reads TGTGCCAGCAGTTTCCGACTGGGGGGCAATCAGCCCCAGCATTTT. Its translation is CASSFRLGGNQPQHF.

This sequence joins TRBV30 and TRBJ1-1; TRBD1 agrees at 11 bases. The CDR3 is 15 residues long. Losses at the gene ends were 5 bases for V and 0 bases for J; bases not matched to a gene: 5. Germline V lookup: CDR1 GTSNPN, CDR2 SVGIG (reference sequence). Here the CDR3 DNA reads TGTGCCTGGGTTGGACAGGGGGCTTTGAACACTGAAGCTTTCTTT. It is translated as CAWVGQGALNTEAFF.

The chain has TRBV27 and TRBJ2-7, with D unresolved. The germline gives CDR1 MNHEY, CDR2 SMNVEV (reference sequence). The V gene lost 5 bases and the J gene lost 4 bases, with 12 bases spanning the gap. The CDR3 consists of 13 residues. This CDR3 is CASSGSPPYEQYF. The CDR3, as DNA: TGTGCCAGCAGTGGCAGCCCTCCTTACGAGCAGTACTTC.